This entry is about one T cell receptor beta chain. J was trimmed by 7 bases and V by 0 bases; bases with no gene match: 12. The germline V gene encodes CDR1 SGDLS and CDR2 YYNGEE. The CDR3 has 18 residues. The sample comes from a study of blood T cell repertoires in COVID-19. About the study: COVID-19 samples collected from the United States, Italy and Spain covered acute and convalescent phases. Sample material is recorded as cDNA or gDNA derived from T cells, B-cell-depleted T cells, or PBMCs.

In the authors' workflow: Estimated nucleated cell counts came from reference gene primer amplification. This table comes from immunoSEQ multiplex PCR, and its TCRdb copy is limited to in-frame clones, with some not included. That table supplies the V and J calls and clone size; D and trimming were determined from the DNA. The sample consists of some 150,000 clones, 85% to 90% of them appearing once. J is TRBJ2-6 and V is TRBV9; 8 bases agree with TRBD2. The sample taken for sequencing was peripheral blood. This TCR was recovered from a woman aged 40 to 50 with acute or convalescent COVID-19. This CDR3 reads CASSVVEGLVLNANVLTF. The CDR3 region has the DNA TGTGCCAGCAGCGTAGTAGAGGGACTAGTACTGAATGCCAACGTCCTGACTTTC.